The TCR beta chain described here comes from a study of CXCR3-negative and CXCR3-positive naive CD8 T cells. As to this clonotype: Antigen: not known.

Researchers prepared the TRB cDNA libraries using 5' RACE with UMI labels. Using the 5' RACE reads, TCRdb records one entry per CDR3 protein without DNA. This sample contains about 120,000 distinct CDR3 sequences. The germline V gene encodes CDR1 MGHRA and CDR2 YSYEKL. This CDR3 spans 13 amino acids. Notes on the study in general: Greater hydrophobicity was found in TRB CDR3s of CXCR3-positive naive cells than of CXCR3-negative naive cells.

This clonotype was sampled from a human donor in good health. Some clones in this sample may be carry-over from other donors' samples. Sequenced material: naive CXCR3+ CD8+ T cells from blood. Subset reported: CD45RO-CCR7+CD27+CD95- naive CD8+ T cells expressing CXCR3 (TNR3+). The chain carries TRBV4-1 and TRBJ1-2. This CDR3 reads CASSQAYGHGYTF.